This T cell receptor beta chain was profiled in a study of CDR3 diversity in severe acne. The CDR3 sequence is 17 residues long. Germline V gene lookup returns CDR1 DFQATT and CDR2 SNEGSKA (reference sequence). V dropped 3 bases and J dropped 6; count of bases not matched to a gene: 16. TCRdb recomputed calls from the PCR reads with MiXCR, one row per CDR3 protein. The sample has about 100,000 distinct CDR3 sequences, 45% to 60% seen once. This chain joins TRBV20-1 and TRBJ2-3; 9 bases agree with TRBD2. This clonotype was obtained from a male donor with acne. The sequenced sample consisted of blood. In DNA form, the CDR3 reads TGCAGTGCTAGCTGCATAGCGGGAGCGGGGCCCGCGGATACGCAGTATTTT. It yields the protein CSASCIAGAGPADTQYF.